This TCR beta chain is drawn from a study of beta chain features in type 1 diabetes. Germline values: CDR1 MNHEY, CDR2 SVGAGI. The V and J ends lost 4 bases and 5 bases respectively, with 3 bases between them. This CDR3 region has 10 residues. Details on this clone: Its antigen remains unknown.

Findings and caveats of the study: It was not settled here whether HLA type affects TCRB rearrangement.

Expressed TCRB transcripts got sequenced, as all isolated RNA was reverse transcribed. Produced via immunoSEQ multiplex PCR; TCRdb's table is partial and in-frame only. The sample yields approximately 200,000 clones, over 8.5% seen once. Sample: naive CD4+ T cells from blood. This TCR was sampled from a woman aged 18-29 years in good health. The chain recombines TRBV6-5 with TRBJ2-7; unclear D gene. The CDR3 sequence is CASSSDEQYF. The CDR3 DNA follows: TGTGCCAGCAGTTCCGACGAGCAGTACTTC.